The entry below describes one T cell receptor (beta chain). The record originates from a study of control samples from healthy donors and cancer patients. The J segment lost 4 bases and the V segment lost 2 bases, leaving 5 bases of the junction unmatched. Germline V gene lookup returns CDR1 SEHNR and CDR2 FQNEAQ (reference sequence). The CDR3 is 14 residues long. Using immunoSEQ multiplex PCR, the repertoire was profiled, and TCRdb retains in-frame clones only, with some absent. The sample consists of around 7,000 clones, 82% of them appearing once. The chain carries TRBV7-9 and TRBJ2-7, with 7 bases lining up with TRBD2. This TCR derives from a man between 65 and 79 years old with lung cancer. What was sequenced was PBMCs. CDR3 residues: CASSLQRERYEQYF. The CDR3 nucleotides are TGTGCCAGCAGCTTACAGCGGGAAAGGTACGAGCAGTACTTC.